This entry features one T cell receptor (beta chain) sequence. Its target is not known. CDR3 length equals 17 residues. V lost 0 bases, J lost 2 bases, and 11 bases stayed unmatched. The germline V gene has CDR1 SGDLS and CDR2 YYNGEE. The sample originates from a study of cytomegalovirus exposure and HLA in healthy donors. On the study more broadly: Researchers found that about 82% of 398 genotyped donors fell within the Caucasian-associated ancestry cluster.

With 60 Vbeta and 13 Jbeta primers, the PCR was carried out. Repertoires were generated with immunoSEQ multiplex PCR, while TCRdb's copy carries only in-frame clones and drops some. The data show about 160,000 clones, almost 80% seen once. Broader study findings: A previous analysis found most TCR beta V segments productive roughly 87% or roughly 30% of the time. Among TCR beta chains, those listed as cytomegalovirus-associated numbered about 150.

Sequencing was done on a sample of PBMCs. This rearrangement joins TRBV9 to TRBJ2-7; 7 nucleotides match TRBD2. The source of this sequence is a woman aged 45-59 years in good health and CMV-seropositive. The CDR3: CASSVAGGLGGAYEQYF. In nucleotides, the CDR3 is TGTGCCAGCAGCGTAGCGGGTGGACTAGGAGGAGCCTACGAGCAGTACTTC.